This is a list of T cell receptor beta chains from one sample in a study of Ad26.COV2.S vaccination and SARS-CoV-2 variants. Sequenced by immunoSEQ multiplex PCR; TCRdb stores in-frame clones only, minus some. The table lists about 480,000 clones, approximately 90% of them singletons. The sample in question was peripheral blood, obtained in a trial of Ad26.COV2.S vaccine versus placebo. These receptors were taken from a person aged 18-65 years who received the Ad26.COV2.S COVID-19 vaccine or a placebo. Both conserved end residues are part of each CDR3. A D gene is named only where the DNA matches it firmly. Some rows have no size entry. The others give once, few or many, or a class for an expanded clone.

j_call | v_call | clone_size | d_call | cdr3_nt | cdr3_aa
TRBJ1-2 | TRBV2 | . | . | TGTGCCAGCAGTGTGATTCAGGACTCCTTCTATGGCTACACCTTC | CASSVIQDSFYGYTF
TRBJ2-7 | TRBV18 | . | TRBD2 | TGTGCCAGCTCACCGCGGGCGGGAGGCTACGAGCAGTACTTC | CASSPRAGGYEQYF
TRBJ2-5 | TRBV5-1 | . | TRBD1 | TGCGCCAGCAGCAAGGACAGGGGTTGGGAGACCCAGTACTTC | CASSKDRGWETQYF
TRBJ2-6 | TRBV27 | . | . | TGTGCCAGCAGTTTATATAGTTTGGGAACCGGAGGCTCTGGGGCCAACGTCCTGACTTTC | CASSLYSLGTGGSGANVLTF
TRBJ2-1 | TRBV24-1 | . | . | TGTGCCACCAGTGATACCTCCGGGGCAGGGAATGAGCAGTTCTTC | CATSDTSGAGNEQFF
TRBJ2-1 | TRBV7-7 | few | . | TGTGCTATCGGGGGGCTGGCTAGCCGTCCAAATGAGCAGTTCTTC | CAIGGLASRPNEQFF
TRBJ2-7 | TRBV28 | . | TRBD2 | TGTGCCAGCGGGGGGACTAGCGGGAGGAGAGTCGGCTACGAGCAGTACTTC | CASGGTSGRRVGYEQYF
TRBJ1-1 | TRBV9 | . | TRBD1 | TGTGCCAGCAGCAAGACAGGGGATGAAGCTTTCTTT | CASSKTGDEAFF
TRBJ2-7 | TRBV28 | . | TRBD1 | TGTGCCAGCAGACAGGGGAGCTACGAGCAGTACTTC | CASRQGSYEQYF
TRBJ2-3 | TRBV5-6 | . | . | TGTGCCAGCAGCACAACAGGCACAGATACGCAGTATTTT | CASSTTGTDTQYF
TRBJ2-7 | TRBV4-2 | . | TRBD1 | TGTGCCAGCAGCCAAGGGGGACAGGGATCCTACGAGCAGTACTTC | CASSQGGQGSYEQYF
TRBJ2-7 | TRBV2 | . | TRBD2 | TGTGCCAGCCGGGATTTGGGGGCAGCACGGGAGGGCCTCACCTACGAGCAGTACTTC | CASRDLGAAREGLTYEQYF
TRBJ2-2 | TRBV5-4 | . | TRBD1 | TGTGCCAGCAGCTTGCAGGACAGGGTGGCCGGGGAGCTGTTTTTT | CASSLQDRVAGELFF
TRBJ1-4 | TRBV7-9 | once | . | TGTGCCAGCAGCTTGGGTGGTGCTAATGAAAAACTGTTTTTT | CASSLGGANEKLFF
TRBJ2-7 | TRBV4-3 | . | . | TGCGCCAGCAGCCAGGAGGAGGGGACTCGGCAGTACTTC | CASSQEEGTRQYF
TRBJ1-2 | TRBV6-5 | . | . | TGTGCCAGCAGCCGAGGGACAAGCTATGGCTACACCTTC | CASSRGTSYGYTF
TRBJ2-2 | TRBV6-2/TRBV6-3 | . | . | TGTGCCAGCAGTTACAGGGTAACGCGGTCCGGGGAGCTGTTTTTT | CASSYRVTRSGELFF
TRBJ2-1 | TRBV4-1 | . | . | TGCGCCAGCAGCCAAGATGTTCTAGGGGGGGCGCGTAATGAGCAGTTCTTC | CASSQDVLGGARNEQFF
TRBJ2-7 | TRBV7-3 | . | TRBD1 | TGTGCCAGCAGCCTCCACGGGGACAGGGCCTACGAGCAGTACTTC | CASSLHGDRAYEQYF
TRBJ2-2 | TRBV19 | once | . | TGTGCCAGTAGTCACGGGTCGAACACCGGGGAGCTGTTTTTT | CASSHGSNTGELFF
TRBJ1-2 | TRBV30 | . | . | TGTGCCTGGAGTCAAACGGGGGAATTCAACTATGGCTACACCTTC | CAWSQTGEFNYGYTF
TRBJ2-7 | TRBV6-2/TRBV6-3 | . | . | TGTGCCAGCAGTGCGACAGGCAACGAGCAGTACTTC | CASSATGNEQYF
TRBJ2-1 | TRBV20-1 | . | . | TGCAGTGCTAGTCCCGGGGTCAATGAGCAGTTCTTC | CSASPGVNEQFF
TRBJ2-1 | TRBV11-2 | few | . | TGTGCCAGCAGCTTACTCAGTGAAGAGCAGTTCTTC | CASSLLSEEQFF
TRBJ2-7 | TRBV13 | . | TRBD2 | TGTGCCAGCAGCTTAGGCTTACTAGCGGGAGGTTCCTACGAGCAGTACTTC | CASSLGLLAGGSYEQYF
TRBJ2-1 | TRBV7-2 | . | . | TGTGCCAGCAGCTCAAATAAAGGGGGGTACAATGAGCAGTTCTTC | CASSSNKGGYNEQFF
TRBJ1-1 | TRBV4-1 | . | TRBD1 | TGCGCCAGCAGCCTTATGGACAGGGATGAAGCTTTCTTT | CASSLMDRDEAFF
TRBJ2-1 | TRBV5-4 | . | . | TGTGCCAGCAGCACCCCGCGGGGCCTTATAAATGAGCAGTTCTTC | CASSTPRGLINEQFF
TRBJ2-3 | TRBV7-2 | . | . | TGTGCCAGCAGCTTAGACCTCACAGATACGCAGTATTTT | CASSLDLTDTQYF
TRBJ1-2 | TRBV18 | . | . | TGTGCCAGCTCACCACTGGGTACCGAGAACTATGGCTACACCTTC | CASSPLGTENYGYTF
TRBJ2-3 | TRBV30 | . | TRBD2 | TGTGCCTGGGGGGCTAGCGGGAGGGCTCCAGATACGCAGTATTTT | CAWGASGRAPDTQYF
TRBJ1-5 | TRBV28 | few | . | TGTGCCAGCAGGACCGGGGGGAGCAATCAGCCCCAGCATTTT | CASRTGGSNQPQHF
TRBJ2-1 | TRBV27 | . | TRBD2 | TGTGCCATCCACTCTAGCGGGAGAAAAGAGCAGTTCTTC | CAIHSSGRKEQFF
TRBJ2-1 | TRBV7-2 | . | TRBD2 | TGTGCCAGCAGCTCACGGACTAGCGGGAGTATGGGGACCTACAATGAGCAGTTCTTC | CASSSRTSGSMGTYNEQFF
TRBJ2-1 | TRBV7-8 | . | TRBD1 | TGTGCCAGCAGCTTAGGGGTGACAGGGGGCAATGAGCAGTTCTTC | CASSLGVTGGNEQFF
TRBJ1-1 | TRBV7-8 | . | . | TGTGCCAGCAGCTTAGTCGGCACGAACACTGAAGCTTTCTTT | CASSLVGTNTEAFF
TRBJ2-5 | TRBV7-3 | . | . | TGTGCCAGCAGCTCGGACGGACGGGCTGGAGAGACCCAGTACTTC | CASSSDGRAGETQYF
TRBJ2-1 | TRBV14 | . | . | TGTGCCAGCAGCCCTTCTGCTCCTAGCCCATCTGAGCAGTTCTTC | CASSPSAPSPSEQFF
TRBJ2-3 | TRBV11-2 | . | . | TGTGCCAGCAGCTTAGGGGGGCCAAATACGCAGTATTTT | CASSLGGPNTQYF
TRBJ2-1 | TRBV9 | . | . | TGTGCCAGCAGCGTAGCTCCCAGTCGGAGCTCCTACAATGAGCAGTTCTTC | CASSVAPSRSSYNEQFF
TRBJ1-1 | TRBV7-2 | once | . | TGTGCCAGCAGCTTAGGGGGGGGACTTCCGCCAAACACTGAAGCTTTCTTT | CASSLGGGLPPNTEAFF
TRBJ2-1 | TRBV30 | . | TRBD2 | TGTGCCTCGGGGCCGCTAGCGGCCAAGCAGTTCTTC | CASGPLAAKQFF